This T cell receptor beta chain was identified in a study of cytomegalovirus exposure and HLA in healthy donors. Notes on the study in general: TCR beta sequences numbering over 15,000 were associated with HLA alleles at 0.05 false discovery rate in a later analysis. Highest at DRB1 and lowest at HLA-C, TCR association rates differed among HLA loci in a later analysis. Many donors carried some public TCRs, although rarity characterized most TCR sequences. In a later analysis, a missense DCLRE1C variant was linked to TCR beta V- and J-gene trimming.

The PCR was carried out with 60 Vbeta primers and 13 Jbeta primers. Measured with immunoSEQ multiplex PCR; TCRdb has only the in-frame clones, and not every one. The data contain approximately 190,000 clones, approximately 70% of them singletons. V lost 6 bases to trimming and J lost 4 bases; unmatched junction nucleotides: 12. Germline CDR1 reads SGHDT; CDR2 reads YYEEEE. This CDR3 is 16 amino acids long. Notes on this clone: Its specificity is not known.

The sample consisted of PBMCs. The chain combines TRBV5-6 with TRBJ2-3; 9 bases map to TRBD1. The sequence came from a middle-aged man in good health and CMV-seropositive. The CDR3 loop is CASNRGGQGWADTQYF. CDR3 bases: TGTGCCAGCAACAGGGGGGGACAGGGCTGGGCAGATACGCAGTATTTT.